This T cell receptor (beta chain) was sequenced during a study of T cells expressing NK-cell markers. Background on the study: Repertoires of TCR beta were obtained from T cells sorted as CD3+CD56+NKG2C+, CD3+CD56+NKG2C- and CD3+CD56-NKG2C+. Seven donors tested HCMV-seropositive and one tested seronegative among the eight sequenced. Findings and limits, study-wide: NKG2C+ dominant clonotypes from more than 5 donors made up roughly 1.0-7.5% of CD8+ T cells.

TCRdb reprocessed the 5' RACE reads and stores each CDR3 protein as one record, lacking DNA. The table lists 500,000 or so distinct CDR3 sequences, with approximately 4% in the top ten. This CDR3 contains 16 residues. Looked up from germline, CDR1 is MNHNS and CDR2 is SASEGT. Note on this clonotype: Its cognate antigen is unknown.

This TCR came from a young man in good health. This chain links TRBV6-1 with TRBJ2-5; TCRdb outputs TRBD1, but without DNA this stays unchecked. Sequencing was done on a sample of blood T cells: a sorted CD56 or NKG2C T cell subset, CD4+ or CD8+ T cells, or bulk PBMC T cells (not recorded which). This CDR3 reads CASSEKPEGGTETQYF.